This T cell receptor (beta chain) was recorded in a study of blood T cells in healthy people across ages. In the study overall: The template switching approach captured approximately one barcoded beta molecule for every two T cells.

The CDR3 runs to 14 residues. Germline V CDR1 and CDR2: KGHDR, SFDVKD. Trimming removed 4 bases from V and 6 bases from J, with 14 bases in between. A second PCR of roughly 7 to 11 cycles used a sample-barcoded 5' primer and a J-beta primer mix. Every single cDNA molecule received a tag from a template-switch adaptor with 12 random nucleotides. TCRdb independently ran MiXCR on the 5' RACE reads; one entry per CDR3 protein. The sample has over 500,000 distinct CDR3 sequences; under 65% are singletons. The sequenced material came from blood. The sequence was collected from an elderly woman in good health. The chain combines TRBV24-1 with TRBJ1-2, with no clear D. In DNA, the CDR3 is TGTGCCACCAGTGAGGGCTCTACCTCCGATGGCTACACCTTC. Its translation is CATSEGSTSDGYTF.